The 9 T cell receptor beta chains listed next were all sequenced from one sample in a study of shared clonotypes between healthy human individuals (dated by TCRdb to about 2020). Libraries were built with the immunoSEQ multiplex PCR assay. Imported from immuneACCESS, the table was reduced by TCRdb to in-frame sequences with V and J called. These copies leave out some clones; in studies compared against another copy, an unresolved V gene accounts for under half, and the cause of the remainder is not known. The sample contains around 690,000 clones, 90% of them found a single time. The top ten clones comprise 34% of the sample. Sequencing was done on a sample of memory CD8+ T cells from PBMCs. In the paper's terms, the cell subset or site label means: CD45RO+ cells pooled with CCR7-negative TemRA cells. The receptor source for this set is a man in his late teens or twenties in good health. Some clones in this sample may be carry-over from other donors' samples.

The J gene is TRBJ2-1, the V gene TRBV12-5; possibly TRBD2 for D (6 bases). Trimming took off 2 bases at V and 8 bases at J, with 13 bases between the two ends. This CDR3 has 14 residues. In germline, CDR1 is LGHNT, CDR2 FRNRAP. CDR3 in amino acids: CASGLTWGGDEQFF. DNA for the CDR3: TGTGCTAGTGGTTTGACTTGGGGCGGGGATGAGCAGTTCTTC. Filled out from reference TRBV12-5 and TRBJ2-1, the complete variable domain reads DARVTQTPRHKVTEMGQEVTMRCQPILGHNTVFWYRQTMMQGLELLAYFRNRAPLDDSGMPKDRFSAEMPDATLATLKIQPSEPRDSAVYFCASGLTWGGDEQFFGPGTRLTVL.

The chain joins TRBV29-1 to TRBJ2-3; TRBD2 aligns across 9 bases. Germline-derived CDR1 and CDR2 are SQVTM and ANQGSEA. The CDR3 has 15 amino acids. The ends lost 5 bases at V and 7 bases at J; junction bases unmatched: 13. The CDR3 bases are TGCAGCGTTCCGGAGCGGGAGGCCCCGGGGAATACGCAGTATTTT. It codes for CSVPEREAPGNTQYF.

This clone was detected a few times. The CDR3 reads CASSFEGISQYF. The DNA for the CDR3 is TGTGCCAGCAGCTTTGAGGGAATATCTCAGTACTTC. The chain couples TRBV5-6 to TRBJ2-4; D possibly corresponds to TRBD2 (5 bases). This CDR3 spans 12 amino acids. Germline V gene data show CDR1 as SGHDT and CDR2 as YYEEEE. The germline V and J ends were trimmed by 2 bases and 12 bases, with 12 bases remaining between them. The full variable domain, in which reference TRBV5-6 and TRBJ2-4 provide the parts outside the CDR3, is DAGVTQSPTHLIKTRGQQVTLRCSPKSGHDTVSWYQQALGQGPQFIFQYYEEEERQRGNFPDRFSGHQFPNYSSELNVNALLLGDSALYLCASSFEGISQYFGAGTRLSVL.

The CDR3 sequence: CASSLIPGEETQYF. The CDR3, as DNA: TGTGCCAGCAGTCTCATTCCAGGAGAAGAGACCCAGTACTTC. The chain carries TRBV27 and TRBJ2-5; no clear D gene. This CDR3 has 14 residues. Germline values: CDR1 MNHEY, CDR2 SMNVEV (reference sequence). Trimming left V 5 bases short and J 3 bases short, with 13 bases between.

The rearrangement uses TRBV5-5 and TRBJ2-7, with 9 bases identical to TRBD2. The CDR3 contains 15 residues. J lost 3 bases, V lost 2 bases, and 6 bases had no gene match. Germline values: CDR1 SGHKS, CDR2 YYEKEE (reference sequence). The CDR3: CASSFRASGNYEQYF. CDR3 DNA sequence: TGTGCCAGCAGCTTTCGGGCTAGCGGGAACTACGAGCAGTACTTC.

The rearrangement links TRBV14 to TRBJ2-1; 7 nucleotides line up with TRBD2. The ends lost 4 bases at V and 5 bases at J; junction bases unmatched: 11. From germline, CDR1 is SGHDN and CDR2 FVKESK. The CDR3 has 16 amino acids. The CDR3 DNA follows: TGTGCCAGCAGCCTTACAGGTGGGAGGGCCCACAATGAGCAGTTCTTC. It translates to CASSLTGGRAHNEQFF.

This chain joins TRBV4-3 and TRBJ2-7, with D possibly matching TRBD2 (7 bases). The CDR3 consists of 17 residues. Deletions cut 0 bases from V and 2 bases from J, with 17 bases between. The germline V gene encodes CDR1 LGHNA and CDR2 YSLEER. Here the CDR3 reads CASSQDGEGGKTYEQYF. CDR3 bases: TGCGCCAGCAGCCAAGACGGCGAGGGGGGGAAAACCTACGAGCAGTACTTC.

This chain connects TRBV30 to TRBJ1-6; possible D gene TRBD1, 6 bases. Germline V gives CDR1 GTSNPN, CDR2 SVGIG (reference sequence). CDR3 length: 15 amino acids. Between the trimmed V and J ends, which lost 6 bases and 0 bases, there was a span of 12 bases. CDR3 sequence reads: CACADSRSYNSPLHF. CDR3 bases: TGTGCCTGTGCGGACAGCCGCTCCTATAATTCACCCCTCCACTTT.

The CDR3 loop is CASSVNGELFF. In DNA, the CDR3 is TGTGCCAGCAGCGTAAACGGGGAGCTGTTTTTT. The chain couples TRBV9 to TRBJ2-2; D gene ambiguous. The CDR3 is made up of 11 amino acids. CDR1 and CDR2 from the germline V gene are SGDLS and YYNGEE. V gave up 1 base and J gave up 7 bases, with 2 bases separating them.